This record concerns one T cell receptor beta chain sequence. This record belongs to a study of Ad26.COV2.S vaccination and SARS-CoV-2 variants. Repertoires were generated with immunoSEQ multiplex PCR, while TCRdb's copy carries only in-frame clones and drops some. The sample yields approximately 480,000 clones, 70% to 90% seen once. The V gene's germline CDR1 is MNHNY and CDR2 SVGAGI (reference sequence). Trimming cost V 10 bases and J 4 bases, with 14 bases left between them. CDR3 size: 13 residues. The treatment denotes: over 15 received Ad26.COV2.S at low or high dose, single or two shots; 5 received placebo; per-sample allocation not given. Sampling occurred on day 63 after the first vaccine or placebo injection.

Sample: peripheral blood, taken in a trial of Ad26.COV2.S vaccine versus placebo. The receptor was derived from a person aged 18 to 65 who received the Ad26.COV2.S COVID-19 vaccine or a placebo. The genes are TRBV6-6 and TRBJ1-3; D may be TRBD1 (6 bases). In DNA, the CDR3 is TGTGCCACGATACAGGGTCCAGGAAACACCATATATTTT. It specifies CATIQGPGNTIYF.